The 11 T cell receptor beta chains below come from one sample, sequenced in a study of T-cell memory formation after mild COVID-19. TCRdb itself ran the 5' RACE reads through MiXCR, one entry per CDR3 protein. This sample has around 150,000 distinct CDR3 sequences; around 10% occur once, and the top ten carry less than 4%. The sequenced sample was PBMCs or a T cell subset sorted from them (not recorded which). Source of these receptors: a man aged 18 to 30 who had mild COVID-19 (a few samples of this study predate the infection). Cell type and time point are not known.

This clonotype was found a few times. The V and J genes are TRBV27 and TRBJ2-4; 9 bases agree with TRBD1. Trimming at V came to 9 bases and at J to 0 bases, leaving 6 bases not matched to a gene. Germline lookup yields CDR1 MNHEY and CDR2 SMNVEV (reference sequence). The CDR3 is 15 amino acids. CDR3 residues: CASRTGVQAKNIQYF. The CDR3 DNA reads TGTGCCAGTAGGACAGGGGTCCAAGCCAAAAACATTCAGTACTTC.

The V gene is TRBV7-2, the J gene TRBJ2-1; the D is unclear. Germline CDR1 and CDR2: SGHTA and FQGNSA. The CDR3 is 14 amino acids. Trimming stripped 0 bases from V and 7 bases from J, with 10 bases between. The CDR3 sequence: CASSLAPTRNEQFF. The CDR3 DNA reads TGTGCCAGCAGCTTAGCGCCAACGCGTAATGAGCAGTTCTTC.

This clonotype was picked up many times. The gene calls are TRBV5-6 and TRBJ2-7; D ambiguous. CDR3 length: 14 residues. Germline CDR1 is SGHDT and CDR2 is YYEEEE. V was pared by 0 bases and J by 7 bases, with 14 bases between. The CDR3 DNA sequence: TGTGCCAGCAGCTTGGCAGCTTGGACCGGGGAGCAGTACTTC. Amino acids: CASSLAAWTGEQYF.

The chain recombines TRBV5-1 with TRBJ2-1; 10 positions agree with TRBD1. V shed 4 bases and J 7 bases; nucleotides not matched to a gene: 11. Per the germline V gene, CDR1 is SGHRS and CDR2 is YFSETQ. This CDR3 has 16 residues. As DNA, the CDR3 is TGCGCCAGCAGCGTAATGACAGGGGGCCTAAGGAATGAGCAGTTCTTC. Translated, it gives CASSVMTGGLRNEQFF.

This clonotype was seen at least ten times. This chain links TRBV5-1 with TRBJ1-2, with TRBD1 matching over 9 bases. Germline assignment: CDR1 SGHRS and CDR2 YFSETQ. V shed 0 bases and J 5 bases; nucleotides not matched to a gene: 5. The CDR3 totals 15 residues. The CDR3 protein is CASSLEQGAGYGYTF. For the CDR3, the DNA is TGCGCCAGCAGCTTGGAACAGGGGGCCGGTTATGGCTACACCTTC.

This clonotype was seen many times. The chain uses TRBV15 and TRBJ1-2, with no clear D. CDR3 length: 13 residues. The V end was cut by 2 bases, the J end by 8 bases, with 12 bases between. Germline V gene sequence: CDR1 LNHNV, CDR2 YYDKDF (reference sequence). The DNA of the CDR3 is TGTGCCACCAGCAGACCCGGACGGGGAGGCTACACCTTC. It encodes CATSRPGRGGYTF.

This clonotype was seen more than once but under ten times. The CDR3 bases are TGTGCCAGCAGCTTACGTGTGGAGCAGTTCTTC. Its protein is CASSLRVEQFF. The chain joins TRBV7-2 to TRBJ2-1, with D uncertain. With 2 bases removed from V and 10 bases from J, the gap between germline ends came to 6 bases. Looked up from germline, CDR1 is SGHTA and CDR2 is FQGNSA. This CDR3 has 11 residues.

The chain couples TRBV20-1 to TRBJ1-5; possibly TRBD1 for D (5 bases). CDR3 length: 13 residues. Germline assignment: CDR1 DFQATT and CDR2 SNEGSKA (reference sequence). The CDR3 reads CSTLGTPLQPQHF. The CDR3 nucleotides read TGCAGCACCTTGGGGACCCCCTTACAGCCCCAGCATTTT.

This clonotype has a handful of counts. The CDR3 nucleotides are TGTGCCAGCAGCTTACTGAGGGGAAAACTGTTTTTT. Translating gives CASSLLRGKLFF. This chain connects TRBV11-2 to TRBJ1-4; the D gene is possibly TRBD1 (5 bases). The V and J ends lost 2 bases and 10 bases respectively, with 8 bases between them. CDR1 and CDR2 from the germline V gene are SGHAT and FQNNGV. CDR3 size: 12 residues.

V is TRBV27 and J is TRBJ2-2; no clear D. Trimming took off 3 bases at V and 3 bases at J, with 5 bases between the two ends. The CDR3 totals 13 residues. Germline CDR1 and CDR2: MNHEY and SMNVEV (reference sequence). The CDR3 protein is CASSLIDTGELFF. The DNA for the CDR3 is TGTGCCAGCAGTTTGATTGACACCGGGGAGCTGTTTTTT.

The rearrangement uses TRBV9 and TRBJ2-7, with 7 bases matching TRBD1. Germline-derived CDR1 and CDR2 are SGDLS and YYNGEE. The CDR3 loop spans 15 amino acids. The V and J ends lost 2 bases and 0 bases, in that order; junction bases with no gene match: 5. The CDR3 region is CASSVSGTASYEQYF. CDR3 nucleotides: TGTGCCAGCAGCGTCTCCGGGACAGCCTCCTACGAGCAGTACTTC.